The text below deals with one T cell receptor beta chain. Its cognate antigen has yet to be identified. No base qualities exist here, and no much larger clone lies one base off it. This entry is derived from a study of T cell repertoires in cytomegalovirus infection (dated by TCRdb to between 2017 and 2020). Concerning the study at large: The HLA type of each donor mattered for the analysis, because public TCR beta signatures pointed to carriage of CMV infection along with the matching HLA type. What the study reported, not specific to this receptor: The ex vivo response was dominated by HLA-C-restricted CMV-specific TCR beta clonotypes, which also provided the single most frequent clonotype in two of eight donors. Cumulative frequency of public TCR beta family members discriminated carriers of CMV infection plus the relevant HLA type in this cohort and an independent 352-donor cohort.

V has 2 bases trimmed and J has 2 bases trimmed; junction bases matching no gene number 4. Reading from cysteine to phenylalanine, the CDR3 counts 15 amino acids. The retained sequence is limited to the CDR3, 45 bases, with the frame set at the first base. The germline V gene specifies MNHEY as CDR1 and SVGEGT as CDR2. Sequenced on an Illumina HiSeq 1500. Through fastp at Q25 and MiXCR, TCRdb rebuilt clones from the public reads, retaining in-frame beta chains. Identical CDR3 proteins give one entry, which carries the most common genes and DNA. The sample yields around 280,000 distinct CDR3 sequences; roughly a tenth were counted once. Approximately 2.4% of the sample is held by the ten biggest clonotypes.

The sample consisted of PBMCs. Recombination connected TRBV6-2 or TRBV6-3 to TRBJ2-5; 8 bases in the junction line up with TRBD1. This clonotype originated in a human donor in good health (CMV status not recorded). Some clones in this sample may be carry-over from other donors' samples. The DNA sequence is TGTGCCAGCAGTTACAGGACAGGGATACAAGAGACCCAGTACTTC. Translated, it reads CASSYRTGIQETQYF.